This TCR beta chain is from a study of cytomegalovirus exposure and HLA in healthy donors. Findings and limits, study-wide: In a later analysis, V- and J-gene trimming of beta chains associated with a DCLRE1C missense variant, replicated independently. Reportedly, TCR beta sequences accurately predicted HLA-A and HLA-B alleles in most subjects. TCR beta chains associated with HLA were, in a later analysis, more clonally expanded than equally common others. Sequencing likely caused a cluster of highly shared sequence variants.

This clone was observed a few times. Its specificity is unknown. Germline-derived CDR1 and CDR2 are MGHRA and YSYEKL. The CDR3 loop spans 17 amino acids. V lost 0 bases and J 2 bases, leaving 17 bases between the germline ends. The study ran its PCR with 60 Vbeta and 13 Jbeta primers. Clones were read by immunoSEQ multiplex PCR, and TCRdb kept only the in-frame ones, dropping some. This sample has under 70,000 clones, with 75% to 90% found just once. The source material was PBMCs. This sequence joins TRBV4-1 and TRBJ2-7, with D possibly being TRBD2 (5 bases). The TCR was taken from a woman aged 25 to 39 in good health and CMV-seronegative. Written as DNA, the CDR3 is TGCGCCAGCAGCCAAGATTTGCCAGCGGTGATCCCCTACGAGCAGTACTTC. Encoded protein: CASSQDLPAVIPYEQYF.